This entry lists 13 T cell receptor beta chains sequenced from one sample in a study of graft-versus-host responses after intestinal transplantation. Clones were sequenced by immunoSEQ multiplex PCR, and TCRdb holds only the in-frame ones, with some missing. The profile shows about 120,000 clones, about nine tenths of them singletons. For these TCRs, the target antigens are not known. Material: unstimulated CD4+ T cells sorted from spleen or lymph node cells, obtained before intestinal transplant. The receptors were sampled from a human donor who received an intestinal transplant.

This chain links TRBV7-9 with TRBJ2-3; 8 bases match TRBD2. The CDR3 runs 16 residues. Germline trimming cut 5 bases from V and 1 base from J; bases unmatched to any gene: 8. Per the germline V gene, CDR1 is SEHNR and CDR2 is FQNEAQ (reference sequence). CDR3 sequence (DNA): TGTGCCAGCAGCGTCTGGACTAGCTCTCGCACAGATACGCAGTATTTT. Translating it yields CASSVWTSSRTDTQYF. The entire variable domain, with the rest obtained from reference TRBV7-9 and TRBJ2-3, is as follows: DTGVSQNPRHKITKRGQNVTFRCDPISEHNRLYWYRQTLGQGPEFLTYFQNEAQLEKSRLLSDRFSAERPKGSFSTLEIQRTEQGDSAMYLCASSVWTSSRTDTQYFGPGTRLTVL.

This sequence joins TRBV27 and TRBJ1-2; 8 nucleotides agree with TRBD1. CDR1 and CDR2 from the germline V gene are MNHEY and SMNVEV (reference sequence). The CDR3 spans 13 residues. J was trimmed by 4 bases and V by 10 bases; bases with no gene match: 8. CDR3: CATKDRGPYGYTF. CDR3 bases: TGTGCCACCAAAGACAGGGGCCCCTATGGCTACACCTTC.

The V call is TRBV2, the J call TRBJ2-7; D gene unclear. V lost 6 bases and J lost 2, with 8 bases in between. The CDR3 sequence is 12 residues long. The germline gives CDR1 SNHLY, CDR2 FYNNEI. The CDR3 sequence: CASSPPAYEQYF. CDR3 DNA: TGTGCCAGCAGCCCCCCAGCCTACGAGCAGTACTTC.

CDR3 coding DNA: TGTGCCAGCAGTTACTCGGCCCTGAACATTCAGTACTTC. Encoded protein: CASSYSALNIQYF. The chain employs TRBV6-5 and TRBJ2-4; D is ambiguous. The CDR3 is 13 amino acids. The germline gives CDR1 MNHEY, CDR2 SVGAGI. Trimming removed 0 bases at V and 7 bases at J, with 7 bases between.

This chain uses TRBV7-8 with TRBJ1-6, with 7 bases identical to TRBD1. Germline CDR1 SGHVS, CDR2 FQNEAQ. The ends lost 1 base at V and 10 bases at J; junction bases unmatched: 7. The length of the CDR3 is 15 residues. The CDR3 region has the DNA TGTGCCAGCAGCTTAGAGGAGGGGGCGGAATCACCCCTCCACTTT. It translates to CASSLEEGAESPLHF.

V is TRBV11-2 and J is TRBJ2-7; D is perhaps TRBD1 (5 bases). CDR3 length: 15 amino acids. The germline V gene encodes CDR1 SGHAT and CDR2 FQNNGV. Trimming stripped 1 base from V and 2 bases from J, with 12 bases between. The CDR3 bases are TGTGCCAGCAGCTTAGTGGGGCGTGATACCTACGAGCAGTACTTC. Its translation: CASSLVGRDTYEQYF.

This chain joins TRBV7-2 and TRBJ1-1; 11 bases fit TRBD1. V dropped 6 bases and J dropped 7; count of bases not matched to a gene: 13. Looked up from germline, CDR1 is SGHTA and CDR2 is FQGNSA. The CDR3 has 16 residues. The CDR3 loop is CASRLNLGQGVGEAFF. The CDR3, as DNA: TGTGCCAGCAGATTAAACCTGGGACAGGGGGTTGGTGAAGCTTTCTTT.

The chain links TRBV27 to TRBJ2-3; a weak D match, TRBD2 (5 bases). With 3 bases removed from V and 3 bases from J, the gap between germline ends came to 10 bases. The CDR3 spans 14 residues. CDR1 is MNHEY and CDR2 is SMNVEV in the germline V gene (reference sequence). The CDR3 protein is CASSLEGRTDTQYF. The CDR3 coding sequence is TGTGCCAGCAGTTTGGAAGGGAGAACAGATACGCAGTATTTT.

This clone was picked up a small number of times. CDR3 bases: TGCAGCGTTGTGCAGAACTATGGCTACACCTTC. Amino acid sequence: CSVVQNYGYTF. This chain links TRBV29-1 with TRBJ1-2; D gene ambiguous. Trimming took 4 bases from V and 2 from J, leaving 5 bases between them. The CDR3 runs 11 residues. Germline CDR1 SQVTM, CDR2 ANQGSEA. The entire variable domain, with the rest obtained from reference TRBV29-1 and TRBJ1-2, is as follows: SAVISQKPSRDICQRGTSLTIQCQVDSQVTMMFWYRQQPGQSLTLIATANQGSEATYESGFVIDKFPISRPNLTFSTLTVSNMSPEDSSIYLCSVVQNYGYTFGSGTRLTVV.

The J gene is TRBJ2-5, the V gene TRBV4-1; the D gene is possibly TRBD2 (6 bases). V lost 3 bases and J 6 bases, leaving 14 bases between the germline ends. This CDR3 comprises 14 residues. Germline-derived CDR1 and CDR2 are MGHRA and YSYEKL. CDR3 loop: CASSQSGEEKTQYF. CDR3 nucleotide sequence: TGCGCCAGCAGCCAGTCGGGGGAGGAAAAGACCCAGTACTTC.

A single count supports this clone. CDR3 amino acids: CASSLDRGDGYTF. The DNA of the CDR3 is TGCGCCAGCAGCTTAGACAGGGGCGATGGCTACACCTTC. This sequence joins TRBV5-1 and TRBJ1-2, with 8 bases matching TRBD1. CDR3 length equals 13 residues. Germline V gene lookup returns CDR1 SGHRS and CDR2 YFSETQ. The J segment lost 6 bases and the V segment lost 2 bases, leaving 3 bases of the junction unmatched. Full variable domain (missing parts from reference TRBV5-1 and TRBJ1-2): KAGVTQTPRYLIKTRGQQVTLSCSPISGHRSVSWYQQTPGQGLQFLFEYFSETQRNKGNFPGRFSGRQFSNSRSEMNVSTLELGDSALYLCASSLDRGDGYTFGSGTRLTVV.

The chain has TRBV7-3 and TRBJ2-1; no clear D gene. V lost 5 bases and J lost 0, with 11 bases in between. This CDR3 spans 15 amino acids. Per the germline V gene, CDR1 is SGHTA and CDR2 is FQGTGA. The DNA of the CDR3 is TGTGCCAGCAGCCCGCGCGGTAGCTCCTACAATGAGCAGTTCTTC. It yields the protein CASSPRGSSYNEQFF.

V gene TRBV27 combines with J gene TRBJ2-7; TRBD2 agrees at 7 bases. V lost 2 bases and J lost 4; bases outside the gene matches: 5. The germline gives CDR1 MNHEY, CDR2 SMNVEV (reference sequence). CDR3 length equals 14 residues. The CDR3 DNA reads TGTGCCAGCAGTTTAGGCGGGGGAAATTACGAGCAGTACTTC. Encoded protein: CASSLGGGNYEQYF.